Listed below are T cell receptor beta chains from one sample, sequenced in a study of blood T cell repertoires in COVID-19. Sequenced by immunoSEQ multiplex PCR; TCRdb stores in-frame clones only, minus some. The table shows 150,000 to 200,000 clones, with about 80% occurring only once. The sequenced sample was peripheral blood. The receptor set was obtained from a human donor with acute or convalescent COVID-19. The donor label of this sample is uncertain. Both conserved end residues are part of each CDR3. D genes are given only for firm matches. Clone size is not always given. Where it is, it says once, few, many or a class for expanded clones.

V gene,D gene,clone size,J gene,CDR3 protein,CDR3 DNA
TRBV3-1/TRBV3-2,TRBD1,-,TRBJ2-1,CASSQVAGGAGNEQFF,TGTGCCAGCAGCCAAGTCGCAGGGGGCGCTGGGAATGAGCAGTTCTTC
TRBV6-6,-,-,TRBJ2-6,CASSPTLTESGANVLTF,TGTGCCAGCAGTCCCACCCTGACAGAGTCTGGGGCCAACGTCCTGACTTTC
TRBV20-1,TRBD2,-,TRBJ2-3,CSASRLAGISTDTQYF,TGCAGTGCTAGTCGACTAGCGGGAATAAGCACAGATACGCAGTATTTT
TRBV15,TRBD2,once,TRBJ2-5,CATSRFKPGLGTSGIVGETQYF,TGTGCCACCAGCAGATTTAAACCGGGGTTGGGGACTAGCGGGATTGTAGGAGAGACCCAGTACTTC
TRBV5-8,-,-,TRBJ1-2,CASSFGVVSYGYTF,TGTGCCAGCAGCTTCGGGGTAGTATCCTATGGCTACACCTTC
TRBV11-2,TRBD1,-,TRBJ1-3,CASRATGARSGNTIYF,TGTGCCAGCAGGGCGACAGGGGCTCGTTCTGGAAACACCATATATTTT
TRBV10-3,-,-,TRBJ1-2,CAISDGVTSGYTF,TGTGCCATCAGTGACGGGGTTACGAGCGGCTACACCTTC
TRBV6-1,-,-,TRBJ1-5,CASSGRRTGINQPQHF,TGTGCCAGCAGTGGCCGGCGGACGGGGATTAATCAGCCCCAGCATTTT
TRBV2,-,-,TRBJ2-2,CASSSEGGTGELFF,TGTGCCAGCAGCTCGGAGGGAGGCACCGGGGAGCTGTTTTTT
TRBV19,-,-,TRBJ1-3,CASRMSVAGNTIYF,TGTGCCAGTAGAATGAGTGTCGCTGGAAACACCATATATTTT
TRBV18,-,-,TRBJ2-6,CASSPRTEWPGANVLTF,TGTGCCAGCTCACCACGGACAGAATGGCCTGGGGCCAACGTCCTGACTTTC
TRBV10-3,-,once,TRBJ2-5,CAIARQQETQYF,TGTGCCATCGCGCGACAACAAGAGACCCAGTACTTC
TRBV18,TRBD2,-,TRBJ2-1,CASSPPDGGNNEQFF,TGTGCCAGCTCACCACCGGACGGGGGGAACAATGAGCAGTTCTTC
TRBV27,TRBD2,once,TRBJ2-4,CASSPGLAGGLGNIQYF,TGTGCCAGCAGTCCAGGACTAGCGGGAGGGCTGGGGAACATTCAGTACTTC
TRBV6-5,-,-,TRBJ1-4,CASRPTATNEKLFF,TGTGCCAGCAGGCCAACAGCAACTAATGAAAAACTGTTTTTT
TRBV5-1,TRBD2,-,TRBJ2-1,CASSFSGTAYNEQFF,TGCGCCAGCAGCTTTAGCGGGACTGCCTACAATGAGCAGTTCTTC
TRBV7-9,-,-,TRBJ2-7,CASSQVILTTYEQYF,TGTGCCAGCAGCCAGGTCATACTGACGACCTACGAGCAGTACTTC
TRBV6-5,-,-,TRBJ2-3,CASKPARSTDTQYF,TGTGCCAGCAAACCCGCTCGGTCCACAGATACGCAGTATTTT
TRBV27,-,-,TRBJ2-3,CASSSPGGKTDTQYF,TGTGCCAGCAGTTCCCCAGGGGGGAAAACAGATACGCAGTATTTT
TRBV5-4,-,once,TRBJ1-6,CASSLDISPLHF,TGTGCCAGCAGCTTAGACATCTCACCCCTCCACTTT
TRBV7-9,TRBD2,once,TRBJ2-5,CASSPWTSGGGETQYF,TGTGCCAGCAGCCCCTGGACTAGCGGGGGAGGAGAGACCCAGTACTTC
TRBV29-1,-,-,TRBJ2-5,CSVGTGETQYF,TGCAGCGTTGGAACAGGGGAGACCCAGTACTTC
TRBV7-8,-,few,TRBJ1-2,CASSLGQERGQGYTF,TGTGCCAGCAGCCTGGGGCAGGAAAGGGGTCAAGGCTACACCTTC
TRBV5-6,-,-,TRBJ1-5,CASSLSTLRGISGNQPQHF,TGTGCCAGCAGCCTGTCCACACTCAGAGGTATCAGCGGCAATCAGCCCCAGCATTTT
TRBV5-5,-,-,TRBJ1-1,CASSFRGNTEAFF,TGTGCCAGCAGCTTCAGGGGGAACACTGAAGCTTTCTTT